Sequencing of this TCR beta chain was carried out in a study of blood T cell repertoires in COVID-19. TCRdb keeps only in-frame clones here, not all; method: immunoSEQ multiplex PCR. Of around 300,000 clones listed, roughly 87% are singletons. The CDR3 sequence is 13 residues long. Germline V CDR1 and CDR2: SGHNT, YYREEE (reference sequence). V trimming: 3 bases; J trimming: 6 bases; junction bases outside the gene matches: 2. This TCR came from a woman younger than 45 who had recovered from COVID-19. The chain carries TRBV5-4 and TRBJ1-2; 10 nucleotides agree with TRBD1. The sample was PBMCs or T cells enriched from blood (not recorded which). The CDR3 bases are TGTGCCAGCAGCTCGGACAGGGGGGATGGCTACACCTTC. Translation: CASSSDRGDGYTF.